Included here is one T cell receptor (beta chain) sequence, with context. The V and J ends lost 7 bases and 5 bases, in that order; junction bases with no gene match: 11. Germline CDR1 is MNHNS and CDR2 is SASEGT. CDR3 length: 15 residues. The data belong to a study of blood T cell repertoires in COVID-19. Study at large: Sources were T cells, B-cell-depleted T cells, or PBMCs; the material itself was cDNA or gDNA.

The assay was immunoSEQ multiplex PCR, and TCRdb's table has in-frame clones only and misses some. The sample lists about 88,000 clones; roughly 90% were seen once. The chain has TRBV6-1 and TRBJ1-2, with 9 bases identical to TRBD1. The sample comprised peripheral blood. The TCR sequence derives from a male donor with acute or convalescent COVID-19. In DNA form, the CDR3 reads TGTGCCAGCACGGGACAGGGAGGAGTTGCATATGGCTACACCTTC. Translating it yields CASTGQGGVAYGYTF.